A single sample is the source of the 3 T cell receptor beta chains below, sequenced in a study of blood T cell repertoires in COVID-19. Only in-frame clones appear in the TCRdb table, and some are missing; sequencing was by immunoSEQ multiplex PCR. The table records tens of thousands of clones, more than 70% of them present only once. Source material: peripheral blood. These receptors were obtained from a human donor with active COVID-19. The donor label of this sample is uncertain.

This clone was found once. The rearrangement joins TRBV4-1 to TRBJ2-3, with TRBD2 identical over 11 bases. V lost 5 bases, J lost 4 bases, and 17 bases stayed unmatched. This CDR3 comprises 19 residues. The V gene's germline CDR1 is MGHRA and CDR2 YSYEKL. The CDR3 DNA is TGCGCCAGCAGCTTGACGGCTGGACTAGCGGGCGGGGGGTCAGATACGCAGTATTTT. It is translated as CASSLTAGLAGGGSDTQYF.

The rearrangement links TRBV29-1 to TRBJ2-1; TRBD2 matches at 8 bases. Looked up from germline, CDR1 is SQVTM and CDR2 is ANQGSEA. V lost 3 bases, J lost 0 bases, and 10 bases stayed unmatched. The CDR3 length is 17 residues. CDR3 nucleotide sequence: TGCAGCGTTGATCTACCTCTGAGCGGGAGCTCCTACAATGAGCAGTTCTTC. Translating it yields CSVDLPLSGSSYNEQFF.

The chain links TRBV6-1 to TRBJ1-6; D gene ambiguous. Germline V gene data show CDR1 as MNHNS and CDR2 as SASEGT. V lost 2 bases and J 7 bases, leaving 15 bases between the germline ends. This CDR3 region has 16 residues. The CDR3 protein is CASSEFRFGSNSPLHF. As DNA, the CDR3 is TGTGCCAGCAGTGAATTCAGGTTCGGCAGCAATTCACCCCTCCACTTT.